In this sample, the clone carrying this T cell receptor beta chain turned up a few times. The data derive from a study of blood T cell repertoires in COVID-19. Here immunoSEQ multiplex PCR was the method, and the copy in TCRdb shows in-frame clones only, minus some. The profile shows 160,000 or so clones, about four fifths of them singletons. Trimming cost V 3 bases and J 8 bases; bases outside gene matches: 17. CDR1 and CDR2 from the germline V gene are MGHDK and SYGVNS. CDR3 length: 17 amino acids. The chain couples TRBV25-1 to TRBJ1-1, with TRBD1 matching over 8 bases. This sequence originates from a man between 70 and 80 years old with active or convalescent COVID-19. Sequences were obtained from peripheral blood. In DNA form, the CDR3 reads TGTGCCAGCAGTGAGTGGACAGGGCTTAAGAGGTTGGCCGAAGCTTTCTTT. This encodes CASSEWTGLKRLAEAFF.